This is a list of T cell receptor beta chains from one sample in a study of PD-L1 blockade in urothelial cancer. The table came from immunoSEQ multiplex PCR; TCRdb's copy has only in-frame clones and leaves some out. This sample has about 120,000 clones, with 91% found just once. The specimen was PBMCs, collected around atezolizumab (anti-PD-L1) treatment. These receptors were obtained from a man aged 55 to 70 with urothelial cancer. Each CDR3 is given with its conserved first and last residue. A D gene is named only where the DNA matches it firmly. Some rows mark clone size as missing; the rest say once, few, many or name a class of expanded clone.

cdr3_aa: CASSLVWTANTGELFF; cdr3_nt: TGTGCCAGCAGCTTAGTATGGACTGCGAACACCGGGGAGCTGTTTTTT; v_call: TRBV7-2; clone_size: .; j_call: TRBJ2-2; d_call: .
cdr3_aa: CASSHGQGAETQYF; cdr3_nt: TGCGCCAGCAGCCATGGACAGGGGGCCGAGACCCAGTACTTC; v_call: TRBV4-3; clone_size: .; j_call: TRBJ2-5; d_call: TRBD1
cdr3_aa: CLARGSSGSVSTDTQYF; cdr3_nt: TGCCTAGCCAGGGGCTCTAGCGGGAGCGTCAGCACAGATACGCAGTATTTT; v_call: TRBV21-1; clone_size: .; j_call: TRBJ2-3; d_call: .
cdr3_aa: CASSLAGLPTGELFF; cdr3_nt: TGTGCCAGCAGCTTGGCGGGACTTCCCACCGGGGAGCTGTTTTTT; v_call: TRBV5-4; clone_size: medium-sized; j_call: TRBJ2-2; d_call: .
cdr3_aa: CACSGGGEKLFF; cdr3_nt: TGTGCCTGTTCAGGGGGAGGAGAAAAACTGTTTTTT; v_call: TRBV30; clone_size: .; j_call: TRBJ1-4; d_call: TRBD1
cdr3_aa: CSVQDSTYEQYF; cdr3_nt: TGCAGCGTTCAGGACAGCACCTACGAGCAGTACTTC; v_call: TRBV29-1; clone_size: few; j_call: TRBJ2-7; d_call: .
cdr3_aa: CASSLHGGTSGFSGANVLTF; cdr3_nt: TGTGCCAGCAGCTTACACGGCGGGACTAGCGGATTCTCTGGGGCCAACGTCCTGACTTTC; v_call: TRBV7-3; clone_size: .; j_call: TRBJ2-6; d_call: TRBD2
cdr3_aa: CASSLNSAAGELFF; cdr3_nt: TGTGCCAGCAGCTTAAATTCCGCGGCCGGGGAGCTGTTTTTT; v_call: TRBV5-4; clone_size: .; j_call: TRBJ2-2; d_call: .
cdr3_aa: CASSISALKEQYF; cdr3_nt: TGTGCCAGCAGTATCAGCGCCCTAAAAGAGCAGTACTTC; v_call: TRBV6-1; clone_size: .; j_call: TRBJ2-7; d_call: .
cdr3_aa: CASSPPTSGSPNEQFF; cdr3_nt: TGTGCCAGCTCACCACCGACTAGCGGGAGCCCCAATGAGCAGTTCTTC; v_call: TRBV18; clone_size: .; j_call: TRBJ2-1; d_call: TRBD2
cdr3_aa: CASSSQPGVVNEQYF; cdr3_nt: TGTGCCAGCAGTTCCCAACCGGGAGTAGTCAACGAGCAGTACTTC; v_call: TRBV6-5; clone_size: .; j_call: TRBJ2-7; d_call: .
cdr3_aa: CASSQDWDRGLSEAFF; cdr3_nt: TGCGCCAGCAGCCAAGACTGGGACAGGGGGCTCTCTGAAGCTTTCTTT; v_call: TRBV4-3; clone_size: .; j_call: TRBJ1-1; d_call: TRBD1
cdr3_aa: CASSLLSSGANTGELFF; cdr3_nt: TGTGCCAGCAGCTTACTTTCTAGCGGAGCGAACACCGGGGAGCTGTTTTTT; v_call: TRBV5-6; clone_size: .; j_call: TRBJ2-2; d_call: TRBD2
cdr3_aa: CASSQELAGSNEQFF; cdr3_nt: TGCGCCAGCAGCCAAGAACTAGCGGGGTCCAATGAGCAGTTCTTC; v_call: TRBV4-1; clone_size: .; j_call: TRBJ2-1; d_call: TRBD2
cdr3_aa: CASSLITGGGYGYTF; cdr3_nt: TGTGCCAGTAGTCTAATAACAGGGGGGGGCTATGGCTACACCTTC; v_call: TRBV19; clone_size: .; j_call: TRBJ1-2; d_call: TRBD1
cdr3_aa: CAISEAGISTDTQYF; cdr3_nt: TGTGCCATCAGTGAGGCGGGTATTAGCACAGATACGCAGTATTTT; v_call: TRBV10-3; clone_size: .; j_call: TRBJ2-3; d_call: .